The next 19 T cell receptor beta chains were all read from a single sample in a study of regulatory T cells in long-lasting Graves disease. Regarding time point: newly diagnosed GD, antithyroid drugs for less than 3 months. Scientists built the TCR library using RNA that was extracted from PBMCs. Through Arm-PCR of CDR3 regions and iRepertoire HTBI primers, TCR beta libraries were built. Using its own MiXCR run on the multiplex PCR reads, TCRdb lists one record per CDR3 protein. The data contain around 420,000 distinct CDR3 sequences, around 16% of them seen just once; the ten biggest clones take up about 7.8%. The data were also submitted as part of a second study, on T cells in Graves' hyperthyroidism and ophthalmopathy.

The sequencing used peripheral blood mononuclear cells (PBMCs), collected at new diagnosis, from a patient treated with antithyroid drugs. Receptors originate from a woman aged 40 to 50 with Graves disease.

This clonotype was observed at least ten times. The chain links TRBV5-1 to TRBJ2-2; D not resolved. V shed 1 base and J shed 5 bases, with 9 bases lying between them. There are 14 residues in the CDR3. Germline assignment: CDR1 SGHRS and CDR2 YFSETQ. The CDR3: CASSLHEGTGELFF. CDR3 coding DNA: TGCGCCAGCAGCTTGCATGAAGGAACCGGGGAGCTGTTTTTT.

This clonotype was detected ten times or more. Written as DNA, the CDR3 is TGTGCCAGCCTTGGGGCGGGGAGCTCCTACGAGCAGTACTTC. Amino acids: CASLGAGSSYEQYF. V usage is TRBV12-3 or TRBV12-4 and J usage is TRBJ2-7; perhaps TRBD2 as D (6 bases). The CDR3 is 14 amino acids. Deletions cut 8 bases from V and 0 bases from J, with 14 bases between.

Concerning this clonotype: A far more abundant clone sits one base away, making this likely a read error. In this CDR3 the conserved last residue, phenylalanine or tryptophan, is missing, so a read error is likely. V and J are TRBV9 and TRBJ1-1; a weak D match, TRBD1 (6 bases). The CDR3 loop spans 13 amino acids. Germline-derived CDR1 and CDR2 are SGDLS and YYNGEE. Trimming shortened V by 3 bases and J by 1 base, and 7 bases separated the two germline ends. Here the CDR3 reads CASSADRNTEAFL. The CDR3 DNA follows: TGTGCCAGCAGCGCGGACAGGAACACTGAAGCTTTCCTT.

Ten or more counts support this clonotype. The chain joins TRBV12-3 or TRBV12-4 to TRBJ1-1; no clear D gene. Trimming stripped 7 bases from V and 11 bases from J, with 20 bases between. CDR3 length: 13 amino acids. Written as DNA, the CDR3 is TGTGCCAGCACCCCCCCGGACCATCCGCCGGCTTTCTTT. Protein product: CASTPPDHPPAFF.

In its sample, this clonotype was seen a few times. The rearrangement uses TRBV11-3 and TRBJ2-1; 8 positions match TRBD2. After removal of 5 bases from V and 4 bases from J, the junction contained 10 bases not matched to a gene. The germline CDR1 and CDR2 sequences are SGHNT and YENEEA. This CDR3 is built from 16 residues. The CDR3 DNA is TGTGCCAGCAGCCGCGCAGGTAGCGGGAAATACAATGAGCAGTTCTTC. This translates into CASSRAGSGKYNEQFF.

This clonotype was observed many times. This chain uses TRBV19 with TRBJ2-3; D may correspond to TRBD1 or TRBD2 (6 bases each). The CDR3 totals 14 residues. In germline, CDR1 is LNHDA, CDR2 SQIVND (reference sequence). The germline V and J ends were trimmed by 6 bases and 0 bases, with 10 bases remaining between them. The CDR3 is CASREGGSTDTQYF. CDR3 DNA: TGTGCCAGTAGAGAGGGGGGCAGCACAGATACGCAGTATTTT.

This rearrangement joins TRBV27 to TRBJ1-5; no firm D call. Deletions cut 6 bases from V and 5 bases from J, with 17 bases between. Germline lookup yields CDR1 MNHEY and CDR2 SMNVEV (reference sequence). This CDR3 region has 15 residues. CDR3: CASSALGPTYQPQHF. In DNA form, the CDR3 reads TGTGCCAGCAGCGCCCTCGGTCCCACTTATCAGCCCCAGCATTTT.

The chain has TRBV20-1 and TRBJ2-2, with 10 bases identical to TRBD1. Unmatched junction bases numbered 9, after V lost 2 bases and J lost 6 bases. From germline, CDR1 is DFQATT and CDR2 SNEGSKA (reference sequence). The CDR3 has 16 residues. CDR3 sequence (DNA): TGCAGTGCTAGATACCGGGACAGGGGTCCGGCCGGGGAGCTGTTTTTT. Translated, it gives CSARYRDRGPAGELFF.

This clonotype was picked up many times. The chain employs TRBV3-1 and TRBJ2-5; 11 positions agree with TRBD2. CDR3 length: 18 amino acids. The germline V gene has CDR1 LGHDT and CDR2 YNNKEL (reference sequence). The V gene end was trimmed by 1 base and the J gene end by 5 bases; junction bases not matched to a gene: 12. In DNA form, the CDR3 reads TGTGCCAGCAGCCAAGGCTACGCCATAACTAGCGGGAGTGAGACCCAGTACTTC. Encoded protein: CASSQGYAITSGSETQYF.

In its sample, this clonotype was seen a few times. V gene TRBV19 combines with J gene TRBJ2-4; D tentatively fits TRBD1 or TRBD2 (5 bases each). Trimming took off 5 bases at V and 0 bases at J, with 11 bases between the two ends. The CDR3 is made up of 15 amino acids. Germline values: CDR1 LNHDA, CDR2 SQIVND (reference sequence). The CDR3 protein is CASSGTALAKNIQYF. In DNA, the CDR3 is TGTGCCAGTAGTGGGACGGCACTAGCCAAAAACATTCAGTACTTC.

This clonotype was found many times. This rearrangement joins TRBV7-8 to TRBJ2-7; 9 bases fit TRBD1. Trimming removed 0 bases from V and 5 bases from J; junction bases left unmatched: 5. Germline values: CDR1 SGHVS, CDR2 FQNEAQ. CDR3 length: 15 residues. The CDR3 loop reads CASSLARDRAHEQYF. The CDR3 DNA sequence: TGTGCCAGCAGCTTAGCGCGGGACAGGGCCCACGAGCAGTACTTC.

This chain links TRBV25-1 with TRBJ2-3; D may match TRBD1 or TRBD2 (5 bases each). Germline V gene data show CDR1 as MGHDK and CDR2 as SYGVNS. V lost 8 bases to trimming and J lost 7 bases, with 10 bases between them. The CDR3 is made up of 11 amino acids. In DNA form, the CDR3 reads TGTGCCAGCCAGAGGGGAAATACGCAGTATTTT. Translating it yields CASQRGNTQYF.

About this clonotype: This may be a read error, as it is one base from a much larger clone. The rearrangement links TRBV7-9 to TRBJ1-4; D is unclear. The CDR3 sequence is 17 residues long. Looked up from germline, CDR1 is SEHNR and CDR2 is FQNEAQ (reference sequence). Here the CDR3 DNA reads TGTGCCAGCAGCTTAGTACGGGAAGTGTTGACTAGTGAAAAACTGTTTTTT. It specifies CASSLVREVLTSEKLFF.

This clonotype was found a few times. This rearrangement joins TRBV5-8 to TRBJ2-1, with no clear D. V was cut by 5 bases and J by 2 bases, with 20 bases left in between. Germline V gene sequence: CDR1 SGHTS, CDR2 YDEGEE. The CDR3 length is 17 residues. CDR3 protein: CASSLLEWASAYNEQFF. The CDR3 nucleotides read TGTGCCAGCAGTCTTCTGGAGTGGGCGAGCGCCTACAATGAGCAGTTCTTC.

The sample holds many counts of this clonotype. The V and J genes are TRBV27 and TRBJ2-1, with 10 positions matching TRBD2. The V and J ends lost 6 bases and 2 bases, in that order; junction bases with no gene match: 7. The CDR3 is made up of 16 amino acids. Looked up from germline, CDR1 is MNHEY and CDR2 is SMNVEV (reference sequence). The CDR3 region is CASSAGLAEAYNEQFF. The CDR3 DNA follows: TGTGCCAGCAGCGCCGGACTAGCGGAGGCCTACAATGAGCAGTTCTTC.

In this sample, this clonotype turned up a few times. The J gene is TRBJ2-7, the V gene TRBV30; perhaps TRBD1 as D (7 bases). Germline CDR1 and CDR2: GTSNPN and SVGIG (reference sequence). V was pared by 2 bases and J by 3 bases, with 17 bases between. The CDR3 is 15 amino acids. DNA of the CDR3: TGTGCCTGGAGTAGAGGGGGCGGGACTTTCTACGAGCAGTACTTC. This translates into CAWSRGGGTFYEQYF.

The table lists this clonotype with many counts. The J gene is TRBJ2-7, the V gene TRBV30, with TRBD2 matching over 11 bases. Germline V gene lookup returns CDR1 GTSNPN and CDR2 SVGIG (reference sequence). CDR3 length: 13 residues. The V segment lost 5 bases and the J segment 3 bases; nucleotides outside the gene matches: 3. The CDR3 nucleotides are TGTGCCTGGGGGGGACTAGCGGACTACGAGCAGTACTTC. Its protein product is CAWGGLADYEQYF.

This clonotype turned up a few times. CDR3 sequence (DNA): TGTGCCAGCAGCCTAGGGGACGATGACTCACCCCTCCACTTT. Its protein is CASSLGDDDSPLHF. The chain recombines TRBV7-9 with TRBJ1-6; D may be TRBD1 (5 bases). The germline V and J ends were trimmed by 5 bases and 10 bases, with 15 bases remaining between them. Germline V gene sequence: CDR1 SEHNR, CDR2 FQNEAQ (reference sequence). CDR3 size: 14 residues.

This clonotype was counted ten times or more. Here the CDR3 DNA reads TGTGCCAGCAGCTTAGGATCGGGTTCCGGCAATGAGCAGTTCTTC. Translating gives CASSLGSGSGNEQFF. V gene TRBV7-2 combines with J gene TRBJ2-1; D unclear. Per germline, CDR1 SGHTA and CDR2 FQGNSA. Trimming left V 1 base short and J 6 bases short, with 13 bases between. This CDR3 spans 15 amino acids.